This paragraph reports one T cell receptor beta chain. Germline CDR1 reads LNHDA; CDR2 reads SQIVND (reference sequence). Trimming removed 1 base at V and 7 bases at J, with 4 bases between. The CDR3 covers 12 residues. The repertoire was sequenced with immunoSEQ multiplex PCR; TCRdb's copy has only in-frame clones and lacks some. Among under 4,500 clones listed, roughly 21% were seen once. This entry is derived from a study of sequential checkpoint blockade in melanoma. Across the study: Arm A got nivolumab then ipilimumab; arm B the reverse, 1:1. TCRbeta immunosequencing was performed on DNA from 85 to 100 pretreatment melanoma tumor samples. After nivolumab or ipilimumab alone, around 24 patients had week-13 rebiopsies.

Indicated treatment: randomized to nivolumab then ipilimumab (arm A) or the reverse (arm B). None of the patients previously received DNA-damaging chemotherapy. The genes are TRBV19 and TRBJ2-2; D not resolved. This clonotype originated in a human donor with melanoma. Sequences were derived from tumor tissue (inferred from file names), sampled from a patient given nivolumab and ipilimumab in sequence. The CDR3 DNA follows: TGTGCCAGTAGTATAGGGTACGGGGAGCTGTTTTTT. Translating it yields CASSIGYGELFF. The full variable domain, completed using reference TRBV19 and TRBJ2-2, is DGGITQSPKYLFRKEGQNVTLSCEQNLNHDAMYWYRQDPGQGLRLIYYSQIVNDFQKGDIAEGYSVSREKKESFPLTVTSAQKNPTAFYLCASSIGYGELFFGEGSRLTVL.